The rows below give T cell receptor beta chains drawn from one sample of a study of cytomegalovirus exposure and HLA in healthy donors. TCRdb keeps only in-frame clones here, not all; method: immunoSEQ multiplex PCR. The sample has 85,000 to 100,000 clones, more than 55% seen once. Sequenced: PBMCs. The receptors were gathered from a human donor in good health. The CDR3 runs from the conserved cysteine through the conserved F or W. D genes are given only for firm matches. Clone size is given for some rows only: seen once, a few or many times, or a class if the clone is expanded.

V gene	clone size	J gene	D gene	CDR3 DNA	CDR3 protein
TRBV7-2	few	TRBJ2-7	TRBD1	TGTGCCAGCAGCTTTGACAGGGGGTCCTACGAGCAGTACTTC	CASSFDRGSYEQYF
TRBV6-6	.	TRBJ2-5	.	TGTGCCAGCACGGCTGGGCAGGGAGGGACCCAGTACTTC	CASTAGQGGTQYF
TRBV6-6	.	TRBJ1-2	TRBD1	TGTGCCAGCAGGGCCTGGGACAGATTCTATGGCTACACCTTC	CASRAWDRFYGYTF
TRBV7-8	.	TRBJ2-6	.	TGTGCCAGCAGCCCCTCTATACGGGGCTCTGGGGCCAACGTCCTGACTTTC	CASSPSIRGSGANVLTF
TRBV19	.	TRBJ2-3	.	TGTGCCAGTAGTTACCGGGGCACAGATACGCAGTATTTT	CASSYRGTDTQYF
TRBV6-5	.	TRBJ1-1	.	TGTGCCAGCAGTTACGGGCAGGGGATACCTGAAGCTTTCTTT	CASSYGQGIPEAFF
TRBV5-8	.	TRBJ1-5	TRBD1	TGTGCCAGCAGCTGGGGACAGGGGAATCAGCCCCAGCATTTT	CASSWGQGNQPQHF
TRBV18	.	TRBJ2-4	TRBD1	TGTGCCAGCTCACCAAGACAGGGGGCGATAAAGGATTTC	CASSPRQGAIKDF
TRBV4-1	.	TRBJ2-1	TRBD2	TGCGCCAGCAGCCAGGGCCTTATTGCGGGGGGCCAAAATGAGCAGTTCTTC	CASSQGLIAGGQNEQFF
TRBV5-4	.	TRBJ1-6	.	TGTGCCAGCAGCTTAAATAGGGTGGGAGGATCACCCCTCCACTTT	CASSLNRVGGSPLHF
TRBV9	once	TRBJ2-3	TRBD1	TGTGCCAGCAGCGTAAGGACAGGGACTAGCACAGATACGCAGTATTTT	CASSVRTGTSTDTQYF
TRBV14	.	TRBJ1-1	TRBD1	TGTGCCAGCAGCCAAGCCAGGGGGTTGACTGAAGCTTTCTTT	CASSQARGLTEAFF
TRBV5-4	.	TRBJ2-5	TRBD2	TGTGCCAGCAGCCAGGGAGGGAAAGAGACCCAGTACTTC	CASSQGGKETQYF
TRBV10-3	medium-sized	TRBJ1-1	.	TGTGCCATCAGTGAGCCGGGAGGGAGCACTGAAGCTTTCTTT	CAISEPGGSTEAFF
TRBV19	.	TRBJ1-4	.	TGTGCCACCAGGACAGCAACTAATGAAAAACTGTTTTTT	CATRTATNEKLFF
TRBV2	.	TRBJ2-5	.	TGTGCCAGCACATCCCGACAGGCCATGGGGGAGACCCAGTACTTC	CASTSRQAMGETQYF
TRBV11-3	.	TRBJ2-4	.	TGTGCCAGCAGCTTAGACGGAACTAAAACACTAGCCAAAAACATTCAGTACTTC	CASSLDGTKTLAKNIQYF
TRBV30	.	TRBJ2-6	.	TGTGCCTGGGGAGCAGGGACTTCCCTGAGCTCTGGGGCCAACGTCCTGACTTTC	CAWGAGTSLSSGANVLTF
TRBV7-4	.	TRBJ2-7	.	TGTGCCAGCAGCTTAGCAGAGTTTTCCTACGAGCAGTACTTC	CASSLAEFSYEQYF
TRBV5-8	once	TRBJ2-5	TRBD2	TGTGCCAGCAGCTCCATCAGCGGGGGCCAAGAGACCCAGTACTTC	CASSSISGGQETQYF
TRBV6-5	.	TRBJ1-2	TRBD1	TGTGCCAGCAGTTTTTCCTCGGGGACAGCGAACTATGGCTACACCTTC	CASSFSSGTANYGYTF
TRBV7-6	.	TRBJ1-1	.	TGTGCCAGCAGCCAGGTACCCAGGAACACTGAAGCTTTCTTT	CASSQVPRNTEAFF